This passage covers 32 T cell receptor beta chains from one sample sequenced in a study of tumor and adjacent non-tumor tissue in lung cancer. A modified ARM-PCR protocol with three rounds of nested PCR amplified TCRbeta. TCRdb passed the multiplex PCR reads through MiXCR, listing each CDR3 protein once. The sample records about 200,000 distinct CDR3 sequences, 71% being singletons. This sample's RNA came from whole unsorted tissue. Sequencing was performed on lung tumor tissue. Receptors originate from a man aged 55-75 years with non-small cell lung cancer.

A remark on this clonotype: A junction end diverges from the germline sequence, so it may reflect a read error. V gene TRBV4-2 combines with J gene TRBJ1-5; the D gene is possibly TRBD1 (6 bases). Germline lookup yields CDR1 LGHNA and CDR2 YNFKEQ. This CDR3 region has 16 residues. CDR3 protein: CASSQDRVGGNLPQHF. CDR3 nucleotides: TGTGCCAGCAGCCAAGACAGGGTGGGGGGCAATCTGCCCCAGCATTTT.

As concerns this clonotype: Being one base from a much bigger clone, this may be a read error. The genes are TRBV29-1 and TRBJ1-4, with D tentatively TRBD1 (5 bases). Trimming cost V 3 bases and J 6 bases, with 11 bases left between them. The CDR3 is 13 residues long. The germline gives CDR1 SQVTM, CDR2 ANQGSEA. CDR3 coding DNA: TGCAGCGTTGAGGTCATCAGGGATGAAAAACTGTTTTTT. As protein: CSVEVIRDEKLFF.

This clonotype was seen only a few times. The chain couples TRBV5-1 to TRBJ1-2; D remains unclear. The length of the CDR3 is 8 residues. Germline CDR1 is SGHRS and CDR2 is YFSETQ. Deletions cut 2 bases from V and 10 bases from J, with 0 bases between. Here the CDR3 DNA reads TGCGCCAGCAGCTTCTACACCTTC. Protein product: CASSFYTF.

This clonotype has a handful of counts. V is TRBV5-5 and J is TRBJ2-3; 9 bases are shared with TRBD2. CDR1 and CDR2 from the germline V gene are SGHKS and YYEKEE (reference sequence). The CDR3 loop spans 15 amino acids. After removal of 0 bases from V and 1 base from J, the junction contained 0 bases not matched to a gene. CDR3 sequence reads: CASSLGLAGTDTQYF. CDR3 sequence (DNA): TGTGCCAGCAGCTTGGGACTAGCGGGCACAGATACGCAGTATTTT.

This clonotype has a single count. A junction boundary mismatches the germline segment, possibly from a read error. The chain employs TRBV11-3 and TRBJ2-3; no clear D gene. The CDR3 has 15 amino acids. Per the germline V gene, CDR1 is SGHNT and CDR2 is YENEEA. The CDR3 reads CASSFESLITDTQYF. The CDR3 DNA reads TGTGCCAGCAGCTTCGAGAGCCTGATCACAGATACGCAATATTTT.

To note about this clonotype: An end of the junction does not agree with germline; a read error may underlie this. This sequence joins TRBV6-6 and TRBJ1-1; 10 nucleotides match TRBD1. In germline, CDR1 is MNHNY, CDR2 SVGAGI (reference sequence). The CDR3 runs to 15 residues. The CDR3 spells CVSSYVDRGLGEAVF. For the CDR3, the DNA is TGTGTCAGCAGTTACGTTGACAGGGGGCTTGGTGAAGCTGTCTTT.

The chain couples TRBV12-3 or TRBV12-4 to TRBJ2-5; the match to TRBD2 covers 7 bases. With V trimmed by 5 bases and J by 5 bases, 11 bases remained unmatched. CDR3 length equals 15 residues. CDR3 sequence reads: CASSVSSGVGETQYF. CDR3 coding DNA: TGTGCCAGCAGTGTCTCTAGCGGAGTCGGGGAGACCCAGTACTTC.

This clonotype was detected ten times or more. This chain connects TRBV29-1 to TRBJ1-5; D remains unclear. The CDR3 runs 13 residues. Germline V gene sequence: CDR1 SQVTM, CDR2 ANQGSEA. V was shortened by 6 bases and J by 5 bases, with 14 bases between the two germline ends. The CDR3 DNA is TGCAGCGTAGACCGCGCCCTACATCAGCCCCAGCATTTT. Protein product: CSVDRALHQPQHF.

Comments on this clonotype: A much larger clone differs by one base, so this may be a read error. The conserved phenylalanine or tryptophan is not found at the CDR3 terminus, so this likely reflects a read error. This sequence joins TRBV20-1 and TRBJ2-1, with a possible D match to TRBD1 (6 bases). The CDR3 has 14 residues. Trimming took 0 bases from V and 4 from J, leaving 10 bases between them. Germline CDR1 DFQATT, CDR2 SNEGSKA (reference sequence). This CDR3 is CSARDVGTYNEQFL. The CDR3 DNA reads as TGCAGTGCTAGAGACGTTGGGACATACAATGAGCAGTTCTTA.

The rearrangement uses TRBV29-1 and TRBJ1-1; D perhaps matches TRBD1 (6 bases). The V and J ends lost 4 bases and 3 bases respectively, with 18 bases between them. The CDR3 consists of 15 residues. Germline CDR1 reads SQVTM; CDR2 reads ANQGSEA. The CDR3 spells CSVAGADGVDTEAFF. The CDR3 DNA reads as TGCAGCGTTGCGGGGGCAGATGGAGTGGACACTGAAGCTTTCTTT.

The rearrangement uses TRBV20-1 and TRBJ2-5; D is ambiguous. The V end lost 3 bases, the J end lost 7 bases, and 12 bases lay between the germline ends. Germline V gene lookup returns CDR1 DFQATT and CDR2 SNEGSKA (reference sequence). The CDR3 contains 12 residues. CDR3 in amino acids: CSARVGLVTQYF. CDR3 nucleotides: TGCAGTGCTAGGGTAGGGCTGGTGACCCAGTACTTC.

This clonotype was observed at least ten times. For the CDR3, the DNA is TGTGCCAGCCTCAGGACGGCCACTAGCACAGATACGCAGTATTTT. Translation gives CASLRTATSTDTQYF. J is TRBJ2-3 and V is TRBV6-5; no reliable D call. Trimming cost V 8 bases and J 0 bases, with 15 bases left between them. This CDR3 is built from 15 residues. The germline gives CDR1 MNHEY, CDR2 SVGAGI.

The chain couples TRBV20-1 to TRBJ1-5; 9 positions match TRBD1. The germline V gene encodes CDR1 DFQATT and CDR2 SNEGSKA (reference sequence). This CDR3 is 15 amino acids long. The CDR3 region has the DNA TGCAGGGTCATAGCGTGGGGACAGGGTAATCAGCCCCAGCATTTT. It yields the protein CRVIAWGQGNQPQHF.

This clonotype was seen at least ten times. This chain uses TRBV10-1 with TRBJ2-1, with D hard to call. V was shortened by 2 bases and J by 9 bases, with 11 bases between the two germline ends. The length of the CDR3 is 13 residues. Germline V gene lookup returns CDR1 WNHNN and CDR2 SYGVQD (reference sequence). CDR3 in amino acids: CASSERSPGEQFF. The CDR3 region has the DNA TGCGCCAGCAGTGAGAGGTCCCCAGGTGAGCAGTTCTTC.

On this clonotype: Since the CDR3 does not end with the conserved phenylalanine or tryptophan, this likely comes from a read error. The DNA is left out, because the CDR3 cannot be placed on it with certainty; the CDR3 is given as TCRdb lists it. The V gene is TRBV7-9, the J gene TRBJ1-4; the table names TRBD1, a call not compared with the DNA. Both ends counted, the CDR3 spans 17 residues. Germline values: CDR1 SEHNR, CDR2 FQNEAQ (reference sequence). CDR3: CASSLEQGAPTNEKQFL.

As concerns this clonotype: The junction shows a germline mismatch at one end, possibly a read error. The rearrangement links TRBV11-2 to TRBJ2-7; D not certain. Germline V lookup: CDR1 SGHAT, CDR2 FQNNGV. CDR3 length: 13 amino acids. The CDR3 DNA is TGTGCCAGCAGCCTAGAGACGCCCTACGAGCAGTACTTC. Its protein product is CASSLETPYEQYF. Complete variable domain (other parts from reference TRBV11-2 and TRBJ2-7): EAGVAQSPRYKIIEKRQSVAFWCNPISGHATLYWYQQILGQGPKLLIQFQNNGVVDDSQLPKDRFSAERLKGVDSTLKIQPAKLEDSAVYLCASSLETPYEQYFGPGTRLTVT.

Note on this clonotype: One junction end does not reproduce the germline sequence, and a read error may be involved. The rearrangement joins TRBV6-1 to TRBJ2-2; no clear D. This CDR3 has 17 residues. The germline CDR1 and CDR2 sequences are MNHNS and SASEGT. CDR3 DNA sequence: TGTGCCAGCGGTCCTTCTCCCTATCGGAGATCCACCGGTGAGCTGTTTTTT. This translates into CASGPSPYRRSTGELFF.

About this clonotype: At one end the junction does not follow the germline gene, possibly because of a read error. This sequence joins TRBV20-1 and TRBJ2-5; a weak D match, TRBD2 (6 bases). CDR1 and CDR2 (germline): DFQATT, SNEGSKA (reference sequence). This CDR3 contains 15 residues. The CDR3: CSVDARGRNQETQYF. The CDR3 DNA reads TGCAGTGTTGACGCTCGGGGGAGAAACCAAGAGACCCAGTATTTC.

On this clonotype: This may be a read error: a much more frequent sequence differs by one nucleotide. The chain is built from TRBV20-1 and TRBJ1-3; D possibly corresponds to TRBD1 (6 bases). Trimming shortened V by 8 bases and J by 4 bases, and 18 bases separated the two germline ends. The V gene's germline CDR1 is DFQATT and CDR2 SNEGSKA (reference sequence). This CDR3 contains 14 residues. For the CDR3, the DNA is TGCAGTATAAAAGGGGGGGCGAAAGGAAACACCATATATTTT. Protein: CSIKGGAKGNTIYF.

Points on this clonotype: This CDR3 fails to terminate in the conserved phenylalanine or tryptophan, so it likely reflects a read error. The J gene is TRBJ2-1, the V gene TRBV20-1; D remains ambiguous. The germline V gene has CDR1 DFQATT and CDR2 SNEGSKA (reference sequence). Trimming shortened V by 2 bases and J by 0 bases, and 11 bases separated the two germline ends. The CDR3 runs 15 residues. CDR3 DNA sequence: TGCAGTGCTAGATCCCTAGTGGGCTCCTACAATGAGCAGTTCTTA. It is translated as CSARSLVGSYNEQFL.

A word on this clonotype: Relative to the germline gene, one junction end is altered; a read error may explain this. This chain links TRBV20-1 with TRBJ2-1, with D perhaps TRBD2 (6 bases). Per the germline V gene, CDR1 is DFQATT and CDR2 is SNEGSKA (reference sequence). The CDR3 totals 15 residues. In nucleotides, the CDR3 is TGCGGTGCTAGGACCCTAGCGTTCTCCTACAATGAGCAGTTCTTC. Translated, it gives CGARTLAFSYNEQFF.

This clonotype was seen repeatedly, ten times or more. J is TRBJ1-3 and V is TRBV10-2; D gene uncertain. From germline, CDR1 is WSHSY and CDR2 SAAADI. V was clipped by 7 bases and J by 4 bases, with 14 bases between them. The CDR3 spans 14 residues. The CDR3, as DNA: TGCGCCAGCACCTTCCAGGCAGAGGGAAACACCATATATTTT. Translation: CASTFQAEGNTIYF.

The chain has TRBV11-3 and TRBJ1-1; no clear D gene. The germline V gene encodes CDR1 SGHNT and CDR2 YENEEA. With 9 bases removed from V and 1 base from J, the gap between germline ends came to 15 bases. The CDR3 runs 14 residues. As DNA, the CDR3 is TGTGCCAGACGACTGAGTAGCCCGAACACTGAAGCTTTCTTT. Protein product: CARRLSSPNTEAFF.

This clonotype was detected only a few times. The genes are TRBV29-1 and TRBJ2-5; perhaps TRBD2 as D (7 bases). Germline V gene data show CDR1 as SQVTM and CDR2 as ANQGSEA. Trimming cost V 1 base and J 1 base, with 13 bases left between them. This CDR3 is 15 amino acids long. CDR3 sequence: CSVEGGGTSQETQYF. CDR3 DNA sequence: TGCAGCGTTGAAGGGGGGGGGACAAGCCAAGAGACCCAGTACTTC.

Regarding this clonotype: Compared with germline, one end of the junction differs, possibly owing to a read error. The chain is built from TRBV20-1 and TRBJ2-2; 11 bases line up with TRBD2. Germline V gene sequence: CDR1 DFQATT, CDR2 SNEGSKA (reference sequence). The CDR3 totals 16 residues. CDR3 amino acids: CSAGGALAGDARELFF. In nucleotides, the CDR3 is TGCAGTGCTGGAGGGGCACTAGCGGGAGATGCCAGGGAGCTGTTCTTT.

Details on this clonotype: Lacking the conserved final phenylalanine or tryptophan, this CDR3 likely reflects a read error. V and J are TRBV10-1 and TRBJ2-5, with TRBD2 identical over 7 bases. V dropped 2 bases and J dropped 4; count of bases not matched to a gene: 4. The CDR3 covers 14 residues. The germline gives CDR1 WNHNN, CDR2 SYGVQD (reference sequence). CDR3 region: CASSEGRERETQYL. The CDR3 coding sequence is TGCGCCAGCAGTGAGGGGAGGGAGAGAGAGACCCAGTACCTC.

As to this clonotype: One end of the junction varies from germline; a read error may be responsible. The chain uses TRBV7-8 and TRBJ2-2; D is perhaps TRBD2 (6 bases). CDR3 size: 13 residues. The germline V gene encodes CDR1 SGHVS and CDR2 FQNEAQ. This CDR3 reads CVSSWGGTGELFF. The CDR3 DNA is TGTGTCAGCAGCTGGGGAGGTACCGGGGAGCTGTTTTTT.

The count of this clonotype is one. This likely comes from a read error, as the CDR3 has no conserved phenylalanine or tryptophan at its end. This chain links TRBV11-1 with TRBJ2-7; 8 nucleotides agree with TRBD1. This CDR3 comprises 15 residues. Germline CDR1 SGHAT, CDR2 FQDESV (reference sequence). CDR3 protein: CASSLDLTGAREQYS. In DNA form, the CDR3 reads TGTGCTAGCAGCTTAGATTTGACAGGGGCACGGGAGCAGTACTCC.

As to this clonotype: This could be a read error, since a much larger clone is one nucleotide away. This chain uses TRBV7-9 with TRBJ1-2; the match to TRBD1 covers 7 bases. The J segment lost 8 bases and the V segment lost 3 bases, leaving 12 bases of the junction unmatched. Germline V gives CDR1 SEHNR, CDR2 FQNEAQ (reference sequence). The CDR3 is 15 residues long. The CDR3 here is CASSFPGQRDGGYTF. In DNA form, the CDR3 reads TGTGCCAGCAGCTTTCCGGGACAGAGGGACGGGGGCTACACCTTC.

This clonotype was observed a handful of times. A much larger clonotype is one base distant, so this may be a read error. The chain has TRBV11-2 and TRBJ2-3; no clear D. The V gene's germline CDR1 is SGHAT and CDR2 FQNNGV. Trimming pared 5 bases from V and 5 bases from J, leaving 14 bases between. The CDR3 has 14 amino acids. The CDR3 region has the DNA TGTGCCAGCAGCGTTGGGTGGGATAAAGATACGCAGTATTTT. Its protein is CASSVGWDKDTQYF.

The chain links TRBV10-3 to TRBJ2-5, with D unclear. Germline V gene lookup returns CDR1 ENHRY and CDR2 SYGVKD. The germline V and J ends were trimmed by 6 bases and 5 bases, with 13 bases remaining between them. This CDR3 spans 13 amino acids. The CDR3 sequence: CAISSKDAETQYF. The CDR3 nucleotides are TGTGCCATCAGCAGTAAGGACGCGGAGACCCAGTACTTC.

With respect to this clonotype: A read error may produce the germline difference seen at one junction end. This chain joins TRBV20-1 and TRBJ1-2; no reliable D call. CDR1 DFQATT and CDR2 SNEGSKA come from the germline V gene (reference sequence). The CDR3 totals 13 residues. The CDR3 sequence is CNASDPFDYGYTF. The CDR3 nucleotides are TGCAATGCTTCGGACCCTTTTGACTATGGCTACACCTTC.